The 18 T cell receptor beta chains given below trace back to one sample, sequenced in a study of T cell changes during pregnancy in multiple sclerosis. Some clones are missing from TCRdb's copy, which holds only in-frame ones; the method was immunoSEQ multiplex PCR. The sample shows some 46,000 clones, 85% to 95% of them seen only once. The sequenced sample was peripheral blood, obtained in the third trimester of pregnancy. The receptor source for this set is a female donor with multiple sclerosis, enrolled in a pregnancy study.

This chain links TRBV19 with TRBJ2-7, with 8 bases that match TRBD2. Looked up from germline, CDR1 is LNHDA and CDR2 is SQIVND (reference sequence). CDR3 length: 14 residues. Losses at the gene ends were 2 bases for V and 3 bases for J; bases not matched to a gene: 3. CDR3 DNA sequence: TGTGCCAGTAGTATACGAGCGGGAGACTACGAGCAGTACTTC. Amino acids: CASSIRAGDYEQYF.

The rearrangement links TRBV6-5 to TRBJ2-5; the match to TRBD2 covers 10 bases. Germline V gene data show CDR1 as MNHEY and CDR2 as SVGAGI. V shed 6 bases and J 4 bases; nucleotides not matched to a gene: 8. This CDR3 is built from 15 residues. The DNA of the CDR3 is TGTGCCAGCAGGCCCAGCGGGAGGGCCCTAGAGACCCAGTACTTC. Protein product: CASRPSGRALETQYF.

CDR3 protein: CASSPSGRGYSNQPQHF. In DNA form, the CDR3 reads TGTGCCAGCAGTCCCTCCGGGAGGGGGTATAGCAATCAGCCCCAGCATTTT. This sequence joins TRBV28 and TRBJ1-5; a weak D match, TRBD1 (6 bases). The CDR3 has 17 residues. Trimming removed 5 bases at V and 0 bases at J, with 17 bases between. Germline V gene data show CDR1 as MDHEN and CDR2 as SYDVKM.

The V gene is TRBV6-1, the J gene TRBJ2-7; D is unresolved. Germline CDR1 MNHNS, CDR2 SASEGT. This CDR3 region has 13 residues. V was shortened by 0 bases and J by 3 bases, with 6 bases between the two germline ends. The CDR3 DNA is TGTGCCAGCAGTGAAGCGGCCCTCTACGAGCAGTACTTC. It codes for CASSEAALYEQYF.

This clone has more than one count but fewer than ten. The chain uses TRBV4-1 and TRBJ1-2; tentative D call: TRBD1 (6 bases). The CDR3 is made up of 15 amino acids. CDR1 is MGHRA and CDR2 is YSYEKL in the germline V gene. Trimming cost V 1 base and J 2 bases, with 11 bases left between them. CDR3 coding DNA: TGCGCCAGCAGCCAAGCGGCAGGACAGAACTATGGCTACACCTTC. It translates to CASSQAAGQNYGYTF.

The J gene is TRBJ2-1, the V gene TRBV13, with 10 bases that match TRBD2. J lost 9 bases, V lost 0 bases, and 11 bases had no gene match. The V gene's germline CDR1 is PRHDT and CDR2 FYEKMQ (reference sequence). The CDR3 is 17 amino acids. The CDR3 reads CASSLGFVLAGVGEQFF. CDR3 in DNA: TGTGCCAGCAGCTTAGGTTTCGTGCTAGCGGGAGTTGGTGAGCAGTTCTTC.

V and J are TRBV11-2 and TRBJ1-1, with TRBD1 identical over 7 bases. V trimming: 1 base; J trimming: 5 bases; junction bases outside the gene matches: 1. This CDR3 is 13 amino acids long. Germline assignment: CDR1 SGHAT and CDR2 FQNNGV. The CDR3 region has the DNA TGTGCCAGCAGCTTAGCCAGGGGGACTGAAGCTTTCTTT. As protein: CASSLARGTEAFF.

This clone has a single count. The rearrangement uses TRBV29-1 and TRBJ2-1; TRBD1 agrees at 10 bases. The CDR3 covers 13 residues. CDR1 and CDR2 from the germline V gene are SQVTM and ANQGSEA. CDR3 sequence (DNA): TGCAGTGCTAGACAGGGGGCTGGTAATGAGCAGTTCTTC. Translation gives CSARQGAGNEQFF.

The chain's CDR3 is CASSSRTSGINEQFF. CDR3 DNA sequence: TGTGCCAGCAGCTCCCGGACTAGCGGGATTAATGAGCAGTTCTTC. This chain connects TRBV7-9 to TRBJ2-1; TRBD2 agrees at 12 bases. The V segment lost 4 bases and the J segment 7 bases; nucleotides outside the gene matches: 5. Germline V lookup: CDR1 SEHNR, CDR2 FQNEAQ (reference sequence). This CDR3 contains 15 residues.

This chain connects TRBV15 to TRBJ2-7, with D possibly TRBD2 on 5 matching bases. Per the germline V gene, CDR1 is LNHNV and CDR2 is YYDKDF (reference sequence). The CDR3 consists of 13 residues. The germline V and J ends were trimmed by 6 bases and 2 bases, with 11 bases remaining between them. CDR3 sequence: CATRGLLPYEQYF. DNA for the CDR3: TGTGCCACCAGAGGACTGCTCCCCTACGAGCAGTACTTC.

This clone has a single count. The rearrangement uses TRBV18 and TRBJ2-3, with 10 bases aligning to TRBD2. Germline loops: CDR1 KGHSH, CDR2 LQKENI. V gave up 6 bases and J gave up 6 bases; unmatched junction bases: 12. The length of the CDR3 is 16 residues. DNA of the CDR3: TGTGCCAGCTCCCGCCTCTCTAGCGGGAGTTCCGATACGCAGTATTTT. It encodes CASSRLSSGSSDTQYF.

This chain connects TRBV2 to TRBJ2-3; 7 positions agree with TRBD1. This CDR3 contains 17 residues. Looked up from germline, CDR1 is SNHLY and CDR2 is FYNNEI. Germline trimming cut 5 bases from V and 2 bases from J; bases unmatched to any gene: 13. CDR3 nucleotides: TGTGCCAGCAGTCTCTCCCGCTCCACAGGGGCCACAGATACGCAGTATTTT. It codes for CASSLSRSTGATDTQYF.

The chain recombines TRBV19 with TRBJ2-7, with a weak D call TRBD2 (6 bases). This CDR3 has 16 amino acids. Germline CDR1 LNHDA, CDR2 SQIVND (reference sequence). Trimming took 3 bases from V and 2 from J, leaving 17 bases between them. The CDR3, as DNA: TGTGCCAGTAGTATGGGGGACGGGACTGGAACCTACGAGCAGTACTTC. As protein: CASSMGDGTGTYEQYF.

This chain connects TRBV19 to TRBJ1-1, with D perhaps matching TRBD1 (5 bases). V lost 6 bases and J lost 0, with 11 bases in between. The CDR3 spans 14 residues. The germline V gene encodes CDR1 LNHDA and CDR2 SQIVND (reference sequence). The CDR3 bases are TGTGCCAGTAGCCTACAGGAGATGAACACTGAAGCTTTCTTT. This sequence encodes CASSLQEMNTEAFF.

Notes on this clone: The junction and the germline gene differ at one end; a read error may be behind it. V usage is TRBV30 and J usage is TRBJ1-5; TRBD1 matches 10 bases. This CDR3 is 22 amino acids long. Germline V gene sequence: CDR1 GTSNPN, CDR2 SVGIG (reference sequence). The CDR3 sequence is CAWRITGITGTGAIHSNQPQHF. CDR3 sequence (DNA): TGTGCCTGGAGAATCACGGGTATCACCGGGACAGGGGCGATTCATAGCAATCAACCCCAGCATTTT.

The chain is built from TRBV5-4 and TRBJ2-7, with 7 bases identical to TRBD2. Unmatched junction bases numbered 10, after V lost 2 bases and J lost 2 bases. CDR1 is SGHNT and CDR2 is YYREEE in the germline V gene (reference sequence). The CDR3 consists of 16 residues. This CDR3 is CASSFVGGSMTYEQYF. The CDR3 DNA reads TGTGCCAGCAGCTTCGTCGGCGGGAGTATGACCTACGAGCAGTACTTC.

This CDR3 reads CASSTSRDSTQYF. CDR3 coding DNA: TGTGCCAGCAGTACCTCTAGGGACTCCACGCAGTATTTT. The chain links TRBV6-1 to TRBJ2-3, with a possible D match to TRBD2 (6 bases). Trimming stripped 5 bases from V and 9 bases from J, with 15 bases between. Germline lookup yields CDR1 MNHNS and CDR2 SASEGT. The CDR3 is 13 amino acids.

This clone was counted a single time. This chain connects TRBV5-1 to TRBJ1-6, with 9 positions matching TRBD1. Trimming took 5 bases from V and 7 from J; bases not matched to a gene: 4. The CDR3 consists of 14 residues. Per the germline V gene, CDR1 is SGHRS and CDR2 is YFSETQ. Written as DNA, the CDR3 is TGCGCCAGCAGAGGGACAGGGACAAATTCACCCCTCCACTTT. This translates into CASRGTGTNSPLHF.